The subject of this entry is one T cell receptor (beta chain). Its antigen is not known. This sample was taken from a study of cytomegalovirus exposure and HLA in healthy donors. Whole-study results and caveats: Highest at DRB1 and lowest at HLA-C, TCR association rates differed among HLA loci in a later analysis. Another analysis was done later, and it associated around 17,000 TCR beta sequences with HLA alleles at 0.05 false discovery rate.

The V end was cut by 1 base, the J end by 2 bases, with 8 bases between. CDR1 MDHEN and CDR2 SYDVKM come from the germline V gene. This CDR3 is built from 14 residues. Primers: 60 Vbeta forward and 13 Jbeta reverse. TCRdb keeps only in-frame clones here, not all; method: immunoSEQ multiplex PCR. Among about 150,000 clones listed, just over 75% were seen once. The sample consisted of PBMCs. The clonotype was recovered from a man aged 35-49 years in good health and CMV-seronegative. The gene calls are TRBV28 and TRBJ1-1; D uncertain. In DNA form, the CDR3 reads TGTGCCAGCAGTTTATATTCGGGTAACACTGAAGCTTTCTTT. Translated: CASSLYSGNTEAFF. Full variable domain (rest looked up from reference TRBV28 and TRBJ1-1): DVKVTQSSRYLVKRTGEKVFLECVQDMDHENMFWYRQDPGLGLRLIYFSYDVKMKEKGDIPEGYSVSREKKERFSLILESASTNQTSMYLCASSLYSGNTEAFFGQGTRLTVV.